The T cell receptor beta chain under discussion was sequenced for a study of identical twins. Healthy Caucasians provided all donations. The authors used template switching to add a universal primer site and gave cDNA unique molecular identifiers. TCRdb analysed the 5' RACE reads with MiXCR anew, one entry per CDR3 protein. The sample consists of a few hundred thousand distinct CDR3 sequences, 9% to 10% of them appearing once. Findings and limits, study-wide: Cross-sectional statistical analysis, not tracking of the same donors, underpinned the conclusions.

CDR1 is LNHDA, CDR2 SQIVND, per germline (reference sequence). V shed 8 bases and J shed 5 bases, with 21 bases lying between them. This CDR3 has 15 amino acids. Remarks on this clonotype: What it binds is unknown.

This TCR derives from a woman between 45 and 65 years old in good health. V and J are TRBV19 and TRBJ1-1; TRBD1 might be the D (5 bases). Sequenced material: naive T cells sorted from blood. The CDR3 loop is CASGGRIRSGTEAFF. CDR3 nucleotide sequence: TGTGCCAGTGGGGGACGGATTCGCTCGGGTACTGAAGCTTTCTTT.